The entry below describes one T cell receptor (beta chain). This entry is derived from a study of blood T cell repertoires in COVID-19. Looking at the study overall: COVID-19 samples, acute and convalescent, were from the United States, Italy and Spain. T cells, B-cell-depleted T cells, or PBMCs provided the cDNA or gDNA that served as material.

This table comes from immunoSEQ multiplex PCR, and its TCRdb copy is limited to in-frame clones, with some not included. This sample has about 150,000 clones, with 80% to 90% found just once. The length of the CDR3 is 16 residues. Looked up from germline, CDR1 is SGHRS and CDR2 is YFSETQ. J was trimmed by 5 bases and V by 4 bases; bases with no gene match: 10. This receptor was identified in a middle-aged woman with acute or convalescent COVID-19. The chain has TRBV5-1 and TRBJ2-5; the match to TRBD2 covers 11 bases. The specimen sequenced was peripheral blood. The CDR3 DNA reads as TGCGCCAGCAGCCCTTTTACTAGCGGGGGTCTCGAGACCCAGTACTTC. Residues: CASSPFTSGGLETQYF.